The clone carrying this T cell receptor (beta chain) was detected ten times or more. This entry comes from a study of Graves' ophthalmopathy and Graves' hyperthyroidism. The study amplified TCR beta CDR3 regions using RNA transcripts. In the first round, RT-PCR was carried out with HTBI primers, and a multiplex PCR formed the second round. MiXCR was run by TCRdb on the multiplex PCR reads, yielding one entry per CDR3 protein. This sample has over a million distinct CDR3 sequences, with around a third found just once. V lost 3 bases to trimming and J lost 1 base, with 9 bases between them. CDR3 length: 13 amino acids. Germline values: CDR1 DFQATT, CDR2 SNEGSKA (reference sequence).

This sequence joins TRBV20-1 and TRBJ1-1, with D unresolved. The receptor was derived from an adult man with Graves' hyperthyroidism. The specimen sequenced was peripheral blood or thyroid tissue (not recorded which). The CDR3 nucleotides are TGCAGTGCTAGTCACGGACCGAACACTGAAGCTTTCTTT. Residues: CSASHGPNTEAFF.